This T cell receptor beta chain was identified in a study of memory CD4+ T cells and cytomegalovirus serostatus. Germline V lookup: CDR1 SNHLY, CDR2 FYNNEI. The CDR3 is 12 amino acids. After removal of 6 bases from V and 7 bases from J, the junction contained 2 bases not matched to a gene. Single viable CD3+CD4+CD8-CD45RO+ cells were sorted as the memory CD4+ T cells. This clone was detected only once. Generated by immunoSEQ multiplex PCR, the TCRdb table keeps only in-frame clones and is missing some. The sample carries 50,000 to 70,000 clones, roughly 80% recorded once. This rearrangement joins TRBV2 to TRBJ1-2; TRBD1 aligns across 10 bases. The TCR comes from an adult in good health and CMV-seronegative. Sequencing was carried out using memory CD4+ T cells from blood. CDR3 bases: TGTGCCAGCAGGGGACAGGGGTCTGGCTACACCTTC. As protein: CASRGQGSGYTF.